A selection of T cell receptor beta chains follows, all from one sample in a study of Graves' ophthalmopathy and Graves' hyperthyroidism. TCRdb reanalysed the multiplex PCR reads using MiXCR and keeps one entry per CDR3 protein. Here the sample spans roughly 230,000 distinct CDR3 sequences, under 25% being singletons. Sequencing was performed on peripheral blood. Receptors were obtained from a woman aged 45-65 years with Graves' ophthalmopathy. Both conserved end residues are part of each CDR3.

j_call v_call cdr3_length cdr3_aa
TRBJ1-2 TRBV29-1 13 CSVDVQGSYGYTF
TRBJ1-1 TRBV12-3/TRBV12-4 12 CASSLWGAEAFF
TRBJ1-1 TRBV2 15 CASSEVGGGNTEAFF
TRBJ1-2 TRBV12-3/TRBV12-4 13 CASSFQVNYGYTF
TRBJ1-1 TRBV18 13 CATSGATDTEAFF
TRBJ2-5 TRBV7-6 17 CASSRTSSAGVQETQYF
TRBJ2-3 TRBV15 12 CATSSRTDTQYF
TRBJ1-5 TRBV15 13 CATSGESNQPQHF
TRBJ2-7 TRBV30 11 CAWSVKGEQYF
TRBJ2-2 TRBV11-2 12 CANKGVAGELFF
TRBJ1-5 TRBV12-3/TRBV12-4 15 CASSLRMGSNQPQHF
TRBJ1-5 TRBV6-5 14 CASSTRQGNQPQHF
TRBJ2-5 TRBV7-2 14 CASSRDRVEETQYF
TRBJ1-5 TRBV10-3 15 CASRESGGGNQPQHF
TRBJ2-6 TRBV30 15 CAWSRDNSGANVLTF
TRBJ1-1 TRBV28 13 CAILRGTDTEAFF
TRBJ2-7 TRBV27 14 CASRTERGFWEQYF